A selection of T cell receptor beta chains follows, all from one sample in a study of vaccination and CD4 T cells after COVID-19. The antigens of these receptors remain unknown. TCRdb re-called the PCR reads through MiXCR, storing one row per CDR3 protein. The sample has 3,500 to 4,500 distinct CDR3 sequences; over 20% are singletons. The sequencing input was CD4+ T cells from blood, cultured in vitro. Receptors were obtained from a human donor who had recovered from COVID-19. Each CDR3 is given with its conserved first and last residue. The D gene is left open where the match is weak. Some rows mark clone size as missing; the rest say once, few, many or name a class of expanded clone.

V gene	clone size	D gene	J gene	CDR3 protein	CDR3 DNA
TRBV6-1	-	-	TRBJ2-7	CASRDSFLSYEQYF	TGTGCCAGCAGGGACAGTTTTCTCTCCTACGAGCAGTACTTC
TRBV7-3	few	-	TRBJ2-4	CASSLRVQGSLAKNIQYF	TGTGCCAGCAGCTTAAGGGTTCAGGGATCGCTAGCCAAAAACATTCAGTACTTC
TRBV30	medium-sized	-	TRBJ1-2	CAWSMRGAYGYTF	TGTGCCTGGAGTATGCGAGGGGCCTATGGCTACACCTTC
TRBV10-3	-	-	TRBJ1-1	CAISEPRTNEAFF	TGTGCCATCAGTGAGCCCAGAACCAATGAAGCTTTCTTT
TRBV2	medium-sized	-	TRBJ1-2	CASSEWGDSSYGYTF	TGTGCCAGCAGTGAATGGGGGGACTCAAGCTATGGCTACACCTTC
TRBV29-1	medium-sized	-	TRBJ1-1	CSTIAGANTEAFF	TGCAGCACGATTGCAGGGGCGAACACTGAAGCTTTCTTT
TRBV9	-	TRBD1	TRBJ2-3	CASSSRTGPDTQYF	TGTGCCAGCAGCTCGAGGACAGGGCCCGATACGCAGTATTTT
TRBV12-3/TRBV12-4	-	-	TRBJ1-2	CASRSTSNYGYTF	TGTGCCAGCAGGTCGACATCTAACTATGGCTACACCTTC
TRBV10-2	-	-	TRBJ1-1	CASSESWAANTEAFF	TGCGCCAGCAGTGAGTCCTGGGCGGCGAACACTGAAGCTTTCTTT
TRBV23-1	-	TRBD1	TRBJ1-1	CASSLGQPGTEAFF	TGCGCCAGCAGCCTGGGACAGCCAGGGACTGAAGCTTTCTTT
TRBV12-3/TRBV12-4	-	TRBD1	TRBJ1-1	CASSYGTGATEAFF	TGTGCCAGCAGCTATGGGACAGGTGCGACTGAAGCTTTCTTT
TRBV2	few	-	TRBJ1-1	CASSAARDTEAFF	TGTGCCAGCAGTGCAGCCAGGGACACTGAAGCTTTCTTT
TRBV20-1	-	-	TRBJ2-3	CSAREAGAKGNTQYF	TGCAGTGCTAGAGAGGCAGGGGCCAAAGGGAATACGCAGTATTTT